These 4 T cell receptor beta chains share one sample of origin, sequenced in a study of blood T cell repertoires in COVID-19. Assay: immunoSEQ multiplex PCR; the TCRdb copy retains only in-frame clones and omits some. The sample has about 140,000 clones; approximately 84% are singletons. Sequenced material: PBMCs or T cells enriched from blood (not recorded which). These receptors were taken from a man in his forties with acute COVID-19.

The genes are TRBV15 and TRBJ1-4, with D possibly TRBD1 on 5 matching bases. The CDR3 consists of 14 residues. Germline V lookup: CDR1 LNHNV, CDR2 YYDKDF (reference sequence). Trimming removed 1 base at V and 6 bases at J, with 9 bases between. The CDR3 sequence: CATSRGGWDEKLFF. CDR3 bases: TGTGCCACCAGCAGAGGGGGCTGGGATGAAAAACTGTTTTTT.

This clone was seen a few times. The chain uses TRBV28 and TRBJ2-7; 7 bases line up with TRBD1. Germline trimming cut 5 bases from V and 1 base from J; bases unmatched to any gene: 5. The CDR3 is made up of 14 amino acids. Germline CDR1 reads MDHEN; CDR2 reads SYDVKM. CDR3 nucleotides: TGTGCCAGCAGTACCGGGACAGTGTCCTACGAGCAGTACTTC. It specifies CASSTGTVSYEQYF.

As to this clone: Its ends do not fully match the called genes, so a read error is possible. The chain couples TRBV27 to TRBJ2-7, with TRBD2 matching 11 bases. Germline CDR1 reads MNHEY; CDR2 reads SMNVEV (reference sequence). The CDR3 consists of 15 residues. The CDR3: CASRLWTSGFYEQYF. In DNA, the CDR3 is TGTGCCAGCAGATTATGGACTAGCGGGTTCTACGAGCAGTACTTC.

This rearrangement joins TRBV7-2 to TRBJ2-1; 9 nucleotides align to TRBD2. CDR3 length equals 12 residues. The germline V gene encodes CDR1 SGHTA and CDR2 FQGNSA. V dropped 5 bases and J dropped 15; count of bases not matched to a gene: 8. CDR3 in DNA: TGTGCCAGCAGCATGACTAGCGGTCGAGCGTTCTTC. This codes for CASSMTSGRAFF.